This T cell receptor (beta chain) derives from a study of blood T cell repertoires in COVID-19. Study summary: Samples of COVID-19 (acute and convalescent) were obtained from the United States, Italy and Spain. T cells, B-cell-depleted T cells, or PBMCs provided the cDNA or gDNA that served as material.

Germline loops: CDR1 SGHNT, CDR2 YYREEE (reference sequence). V was shortened by 1 base and J by 0 bases, with 12 bases between the two germline ends. The CDR3 covers 16 residues. Followed over time, Seattle patients had been enrolled while infection was active. Produced via immunoSEQ multiplex PCR; TCRdb's table is partial and in-frame only. This sample has roughly 80,000 clones, with approximately 90% found just once. The TCR sequence derives from a man aged 50 to 60 with COVID-19, enrolled during active disease. The V call is TRBV5-4, the J call TRBJ2-3; possibly TRBD2 for D (5 bases). Sequenced sample: peripheral blood. The CDR3 spells CASSLTGKPSTDTQYF. CDR3 nucleotides: TGTGCCAGCAGCTTGACGGGGAAACCCAGCACAGATACGCAGTATTTT.